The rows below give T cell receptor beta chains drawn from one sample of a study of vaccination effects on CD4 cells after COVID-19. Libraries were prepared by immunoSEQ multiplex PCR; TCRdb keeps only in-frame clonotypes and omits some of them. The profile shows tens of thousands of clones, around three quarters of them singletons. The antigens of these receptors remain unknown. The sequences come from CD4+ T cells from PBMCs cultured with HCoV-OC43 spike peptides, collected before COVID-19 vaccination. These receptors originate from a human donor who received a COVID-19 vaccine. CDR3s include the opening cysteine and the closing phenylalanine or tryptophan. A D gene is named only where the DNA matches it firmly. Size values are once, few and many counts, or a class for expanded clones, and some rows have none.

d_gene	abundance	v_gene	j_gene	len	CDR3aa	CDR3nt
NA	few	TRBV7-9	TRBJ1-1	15	CASSLEGTGPPEAFF	TGTGCCAGCAGCTTAGAGGGTACAGGGCCCCCTGAAGCTTTCTTT
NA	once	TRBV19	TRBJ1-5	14	CASALGRGNQPQHF	TGTGCCAGTGCGCTGGGGAGGGGCAATCAGCCCCAGCATTTT
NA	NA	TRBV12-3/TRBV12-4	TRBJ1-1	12	CASNPGRSEAFF	TGTGCCAGCAATCCAGGACGTAGTGAAGCTTTCTTT
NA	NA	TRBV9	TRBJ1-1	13	CASSQGLNTEAFF	TGTGCCAGCAGCCAGGGGCTGAACACTGAAGCTTTCTTT
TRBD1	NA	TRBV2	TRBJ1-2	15	CASSEEQGGSYGYTF	TGTGCCAGCAGTGAAGAACAGGGGGGTAGCTATGGCTACACCTTC
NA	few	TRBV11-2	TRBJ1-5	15	CASSLGVGSYQPQHF	TGTGCCAGCAGCTTAGGGGTGGGCAGCTATCAGCCCCAGCATTTT
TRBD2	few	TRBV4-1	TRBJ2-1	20	CASSQEKTSGGAWSYNEQFF	TGCGCCAGCAGCCAAGAGAAGACTAGCGGGGGGGCTTGGTCCTACAATGAGCAGTTCTTC
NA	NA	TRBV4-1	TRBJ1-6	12	CASSQVLSPLHF	TGCGCCAGCAGCCAAGTTTTGTCACCCCTCCACTTT
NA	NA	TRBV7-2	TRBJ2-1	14	CASSSSTQGPKQFF	TGTGCCAGCAGCTCATCAACCCAAGGACCGAAGCAGTTCTTC
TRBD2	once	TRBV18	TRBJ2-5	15	CASSPSGGSQETQYF	TGTGCCAGCTCCCCTAGCGGGGGGAGCCAAGAGACCCAGTACTTC
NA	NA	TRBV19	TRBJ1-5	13	CASSVQGYQPQHF	TGTGCCAGTAGTGTACAGGGTTATCAGCCCCAGCATTTT
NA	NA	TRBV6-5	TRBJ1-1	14	CASSLSQLNTEAFF	TGTGCCAGCAGTTTGTCCCAGTTGAACACTGAAGCTTTCTTT
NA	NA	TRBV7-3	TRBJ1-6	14	CASSRGTENSPLHF	TGTGCCAGCAGCCGAGGCACAGAAAATTCACCCCTCCACTTT
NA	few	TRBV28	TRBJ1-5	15	CASSSTGRSNQPQHF	TGTGCCAGCAGTTCGACGGGCCGAAGCAATCAGCCCCAGCATTTT
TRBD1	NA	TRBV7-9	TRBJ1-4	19	CASSLINLGTGDTNEKLFF	TGTGCCAGCAGCTTAATTAACCTCGGGACAGGGGACACTAATGAAAAACTGTTTTTT
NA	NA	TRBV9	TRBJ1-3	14	CASSDVRVGNTIYF	TGTGCCAGCAGTGATGTGAGGGTCGGAAACACCATATATTTT
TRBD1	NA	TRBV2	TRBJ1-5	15	CASSFEDRANQPQHF	TGTGCCAGCAGTTTCGAGGACAGGGCTAATCAGCCCCAGCATTTT
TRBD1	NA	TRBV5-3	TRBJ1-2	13	CARSRTGLWGYTF	TGTGCCAGAAGCCGGACAGGTCTATGGGGCTACACCTTC
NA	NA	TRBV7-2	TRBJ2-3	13	CASSSQGADTQYF	TGTGCCAGCAGCTCCCAGGGAGCAGATACGCAGTATTTT
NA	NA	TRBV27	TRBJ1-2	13	CASSLQENYGYTF	TGTGCCAGCAGTTTACAGGAAAACTATGGCTACACCTTC
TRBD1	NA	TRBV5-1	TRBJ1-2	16	CASSLGSGTVNYGYTF	TGCGCCAGCAGCTTGGGATCCGGGACAGTTAACTATGGCTACACCTTC
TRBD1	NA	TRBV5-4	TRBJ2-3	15	CASSSLYRGTDTQYF	TGTGCCAGTAGTTCGCTCTACAGGGGAACAGATACGCAGTATTTT
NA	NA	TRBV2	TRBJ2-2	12	CASSEVVSPGYF	TGTGCCAGCAGTGAAGTTGTGTCCCCCGGCTATTTT
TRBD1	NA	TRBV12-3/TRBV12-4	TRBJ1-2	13	CASKIQGFYGYTF	TGTGCCAGCAAAATACAGGGGTTCTATGGCTACACCTTC
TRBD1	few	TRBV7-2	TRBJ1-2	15	CASSLAPGQNYGYTF	TGTGCCAGCAGCTTAGCTCCGGGACAGAACTATGGCTACACCTTC
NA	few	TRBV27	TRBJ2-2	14	CASSREENTGELFF	TGTGCCAGCAGCCGAGAGGAGAACACCGGGGAGCTGTTTTTT
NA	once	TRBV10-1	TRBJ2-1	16	CASSPASGGSYNEQFF	TGCGCCAGCAGTCCCGCGAGTGGGGGCTCCTACAATGAGCAGTTCTTC
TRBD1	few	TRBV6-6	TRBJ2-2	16	CASIKTGGVSTGELFF	TGTGCCAGCATTAAAACAGGGGGCGTAAGCACCGGGGAGCTGTTTTTT
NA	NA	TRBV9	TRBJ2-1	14	CASSVGQVRGEQFF	TGTGCCAGCAGCGTTGGGCAGGTTAGGGGGGAGCAGTTCTTC
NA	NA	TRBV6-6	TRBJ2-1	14	CASTSQGGVREQFF	TGTGCCAGCACCTCCCAGGGGGGAGTCAGGGAGCAGTTCTTC
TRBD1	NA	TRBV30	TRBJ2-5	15	CAWAQGDRAGETQYF	TGTGCCTGGGCCCAAGGGGACAGGGCAGGGGAGACCCAGTACTTC
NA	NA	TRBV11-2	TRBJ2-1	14	CASSLPSGGGRQFF	TGTGCCAGCAGCTTACCCTCAGGAGGAGGACGGCAGTTCTTC
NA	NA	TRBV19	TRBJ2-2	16	CASTGEAGSNTGELFF	TGTGCCAGTACCGGGGAGGCGGGCTCGAACACCGGGGAGCTGTTTTTT
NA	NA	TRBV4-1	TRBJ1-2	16	CASTLFYGQLLYGYTF	TGCGCCAGCACCCTATTCTATGGACAGTTGCTCTATGGCTACACCTTC
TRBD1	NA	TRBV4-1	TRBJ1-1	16	CASSLYVGQQNTEAFF	TGCGCCAGCAGCCTGTACGTGGGACAGCAGAACACTGAAGCTTTCTTT
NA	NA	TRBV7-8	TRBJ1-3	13	CASSGTARNTIYF	TGTGCCAGCAGCGGGACGGCAAGAAACACCATATATTTT
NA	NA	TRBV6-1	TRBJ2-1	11	CASSDDRRRFF	TGTGCCAGCAGTGACGACAGGCGCCGCTTCTTC
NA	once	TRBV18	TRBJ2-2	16	CASSPTMIYGTGELFF	TGTGCCAGCTCGCCTACAATGATTTACGGCACCGGGGAGCTGTTTTTT
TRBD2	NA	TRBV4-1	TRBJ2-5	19	CASSQFETSGGRIQETQYF	TGCGCCAGCAGCCAATTTGAGACTAGCGGGGGGCGCATCCAAGAGACCCAGTACTTC
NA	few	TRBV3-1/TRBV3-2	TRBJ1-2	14	CASSQDRTGYGYTF	TGTGCCAGCAGCCAAGATCGAACAGGCTATGGCTACACCTTC
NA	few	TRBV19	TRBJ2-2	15	CASIPDRPNTGELFF	TGTGCCAGTATTCCCGACAGACCGAACACCGGGGAGCTGTTTTTT
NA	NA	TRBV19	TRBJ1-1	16	CASSSLTGSRGTEAFF	TGTGCCAGTAGTTCCTTAACAGGGTCGCGGGGCACTGAAGCTTTCTTT
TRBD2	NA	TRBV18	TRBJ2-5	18	CASSPRASGGTAVETQYF	TGTGCCAGCTCACCTCGGGCTAGCGGGGGGACGGCGGTGGAGACCCAGTACTTC
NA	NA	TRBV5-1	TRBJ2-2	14	CASSDAPDTGELFF	TGCGCCAGCAGCGATGCGCCTGACACCGGGGAGCTGTTTTTT
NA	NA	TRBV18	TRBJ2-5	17	CASSPQFGGVFAETQYF	TGTGCCAGCTCACCACAGTTCGGAGGTGTATTCGCAGAGACCCAGTACTTC
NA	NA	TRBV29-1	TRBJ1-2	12	CSVEGRVGGYTF	TGCAGCGTTGAAGGGAGGGTTGGTGGCTACACCTTC
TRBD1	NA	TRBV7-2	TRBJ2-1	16	CASSLAGRGRNNEQFF	TGTGCCAGCAGCTTAGCAGGCAGGGGGCGAAACAATGAGCAGTTCTTC
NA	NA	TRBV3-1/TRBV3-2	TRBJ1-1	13	CASRGYRSGEAFF	TGTGCCAGCAGGGGATACCGGTCGGGGGAAGCTTTCTTT
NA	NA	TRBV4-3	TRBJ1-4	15	CASSQDGRANEKLFF	TGCGCCAGCAGCCAAGATGGGAGGGCCAATGAAAAACTGTTTTTT